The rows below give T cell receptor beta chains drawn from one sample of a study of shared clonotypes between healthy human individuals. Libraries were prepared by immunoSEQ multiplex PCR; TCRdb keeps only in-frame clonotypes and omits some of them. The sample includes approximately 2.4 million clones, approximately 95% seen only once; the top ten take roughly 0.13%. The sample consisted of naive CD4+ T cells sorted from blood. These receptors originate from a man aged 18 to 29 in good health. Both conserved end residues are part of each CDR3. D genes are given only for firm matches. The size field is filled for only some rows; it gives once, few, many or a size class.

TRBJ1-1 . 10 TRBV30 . CAMEGGIAFF TGTGCAATGGAGGGGGGCATAGCTTTCTTT
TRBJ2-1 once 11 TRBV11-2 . CASRDTGEQFF TGTGCCAGCAGAGACACGGGTGAGCAGTTCTTC
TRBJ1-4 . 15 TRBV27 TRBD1 CASRQQGGTNEKLFF TGTGCCAGCAGACAACAGGGGGGTACTAATGAAAAACTGTTTTTT
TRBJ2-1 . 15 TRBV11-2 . CASSEQGGGYNEQFF TGTGCCAGCAGCGAGCAGGGGGGTGGCTACAATGAGCAGTTCTTC
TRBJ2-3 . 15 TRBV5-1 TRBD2 CASTELAGDTDTQYF TGCGCCAGCACCGAACTAGCGGGAGACACAGATACGCAGTATTTT
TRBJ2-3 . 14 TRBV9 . CASSVLWGVDTQYF TGTGCCAGCAGCGTACTATGGGGAGTAGATACGCAGTATTTT
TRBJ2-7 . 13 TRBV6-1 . CASSVVFMNEQYF TGTGCCAGCAGTGTTGTGTTTATGAACGAGCAGTACTTC
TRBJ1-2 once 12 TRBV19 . CASRETTYGYTF TGTGCCAGTAGGGAGACCACCTATGGCTACACCTTC
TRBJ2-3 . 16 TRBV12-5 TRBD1 CASGTGQGAGTDTQYF TGTGCTAGTGGTACTGGACAGGGGGCGGGCACAGATACGCAGTATTTT
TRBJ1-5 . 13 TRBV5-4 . CASSPDPDQPQHF TGTGCCAGCAGCCCCGACCCGGATCAGCCCCAGCATTTT
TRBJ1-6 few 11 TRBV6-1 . CASRGNSPLHF TGTGCCAGCAGGGGAAATTCACCCCTCCACTTT
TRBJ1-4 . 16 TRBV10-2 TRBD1 CASSGAQGAKGEKLFF TGCGCCAGCAGTGGAGCACAGGGGGCGAAGGGTGAAAAACTGTTTTTT
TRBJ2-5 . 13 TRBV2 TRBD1 CASHRGEQETQYF TGTGCCAGTCACAGGGGAGAACAAGAGACCCAGTACTTC
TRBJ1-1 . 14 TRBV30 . CAWSDSRRGTEAFF TGTGCCTGGAGTGATTCAAGGAGGGGAACTGAAGCTTTCTTT
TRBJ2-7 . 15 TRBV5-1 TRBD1 CASSFRTGIGYEQYF TGCGCCAGCAGCTTCCGGACAGGGATAGGATACGAGCAGTACTTC
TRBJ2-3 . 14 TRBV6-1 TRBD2 CASKGGNLADTQYF TGTGCCAGCAAGGGAGGGAATCTCGCAGATACGCAGTATTTT
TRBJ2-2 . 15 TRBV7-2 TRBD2 CASTTGGGPTGELFF TGTGCCAGCACCACGGGGGGAGGGCCCACCGGGGAGCTGTTTTTT
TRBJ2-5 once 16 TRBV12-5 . CASGLARGLFIETQYF TGTGCTAGTGGTTTGGCAAGGGGACTTTTTATCGAGACCCAGTACTTC
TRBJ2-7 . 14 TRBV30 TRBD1 CACITGTGISEQYF TGTGCCTGCATTACCGGGACAGGGATTAGCGAGCAGTACTTC
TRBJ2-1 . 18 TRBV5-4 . CASSLGQSAIFSDNEQFF TGTGCCAGCAGCTTGGGACAGTCGGCTATTTTTTCGGACAATGAGCAGTTCTTC
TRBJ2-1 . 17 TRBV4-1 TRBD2 CASSRRLAGADYNEQFF TGCGCCAGCAGCCGACGACTAGCGGGGGCGGACTACAATGAGCAGTTCTTC
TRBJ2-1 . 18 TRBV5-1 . CASSAPQNERPSYNEQFF TGCGCCAGCAGCGCACCACAGAACGAGCGGCCCTCCTACAATGAGCAGTTCTTC
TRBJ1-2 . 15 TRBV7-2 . CASSFWERGAYGYTF TGTGCCAGCAGCTTTTGGGAGAGGGGGGCTTATGGCTACACCTTC
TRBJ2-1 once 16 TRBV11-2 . CASSLDRGQAYNEQFF TGTGCCAGCAGCTTAGATCGGGGCCAGGCCTACAATGAGCAGTTCTTC
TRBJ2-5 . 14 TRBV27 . CASSHRERQETQYF TGTGCCAGCAGTCATAGAGAGCGGCAAGAGACCCAGTACTTC
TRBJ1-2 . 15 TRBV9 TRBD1 CASSVQGASYYGYTF TGTGCCAGCAGCGTACAGGGGGCTTCCTACTATGGCTACACCTTC
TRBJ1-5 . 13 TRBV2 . CASKGQVSGPQHF TGTGCCAGCAAGGGGCAGGTGAGTGGTCCCCAGCATTTT
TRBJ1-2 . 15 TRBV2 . CASSDGSPGGYGYTF TGTGCCAGCAGTGATGGTTCTCCAGGAGGCTATGGCTACACCTTC
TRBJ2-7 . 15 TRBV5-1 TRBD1 CASSRGTGYSYEQYF TGCGCCAGCAGTCGGGGGACAGGGTACTCCTACGAGCAGTACTTC
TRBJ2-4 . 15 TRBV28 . CASGASGLAKNIQYF TGTGCCAGCGGCGCTTCGGGCCTAGCCAAAAACATTCAGTACTTC
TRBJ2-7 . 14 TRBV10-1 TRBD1 CASSAGQDPYEQYF TGCGCCAGCAGCGCAGGACAGGATCCATACGAGCAGTACTTC